Listed below are T cell receptor beta chains from one sample, sequenced in a study of cytomegalovirus exposure and HLA in healthy donors. The protocol was immunoSEQ multiplex PCR, while the TCRdb copy is restricted to in-frame clones and leaves out a portion. The sample includes a few hundred thousand clones, around 81% seen only once; the top ten take almost 8%. Sequenced sample: PBMCs. The receptors derive from an older woman in good health and CMV-seropositive. Both conserved end residues are part of each CDR3. D genes are given only for firm matches. Part of the rows lack a size; the others show once, few, many or a class for expanded clones.

abundance	v_gene	d_gene	len	j_gene	CDR3aa	CDR3nt
.	TRBV27	.	17	TRBJ2-7	CASSSSFRSGRIREQYF	TGTGCCAGCAGTTCCTCATTCCGTAGCGGCCGAATAAGGGAGCAGTACTTC
.	TRBV19	TRBD1	13	TRBJ1-1	CASSIQAWTGAFF	TGTGCCAGTAGTATTCAAGCTTGGACAGGAGCTTTCTTT
.	TRBV6-5	.	15	TRBJ2-1	CASSKGGGWDNEQFF	TGTGCCAGCAGTAAAGGGGGGGGATGGGACAATGAGCAGTTCTTC
.	TRBV27	TRBD1	16	TRBJ1-2	CASMKRGDSASYGYTF	TGTGCCAGCATGAAAAGGGGGGACAGTGCGAGCTATGGCTACACCTTC
.	TRBV6-1	.	13	TRBJ1-1	CASSERDGSEAFF	TGTGCCAGCAGTGAAAGGGACGGGAGTGAAGCTTTCTTT
.	TRBV2	.	11	TRBJ2-1	CASKVGQAGFF	TGTGCCAGCAAAGTAGGCCAGGCCGGGTTCTTC
.	TRBV2	.	11	TRBJ1-1	CASPQGTEAFF	TGTGCCAGCCCACAGGGCACTGAAGCTTTCTTT
.	TRBV5-1	TRBD1	13	TRBJ1-4	CASSTGQGEKLFF	TGCGCCAGCAGCACAGGACAGGGTGAAAAACTGTTTTTT
once	TRBV7-8	.	14	TRBJ2-7	CASSPLDNSYEQYF	TGTGCCAGCAGCCCCCTGGACAATTCCTACGAGCAGTACTTC
few	TRBV28	.	14	TRBJ2-7	CASRPGTQNYEQYF	TGTGCCAGCAGACCCGGGACACAAAATTACGAGCAGTACTTC
.	TRBV5-1	TRBD2	19	TRBJ2-5	CASSPPPFGVAGVGETQYF	TGCGCCAGCAGCCCCCCTCCTTTCGGGGTGGCGGGAGTGGGGGAGACCCAGTACTTC
.	TRBV4-2	TRBD2	15	TRBJ2-5	CASSQEAGGPGEQYF	TGTGCCAGCAGCCAAGAGGCGGGAGGGCCTGGGGAGCAGTACTTC
.	TRBV29-1	TRBD2	13	TRBJ2-5	CSVRMLAGRTQYF	TGCAGCGTTAGGATGTTAGCGGGAAGGACCCAGTACTTC
once	TRBV28	TRBD1	12	TRBJ2-7	CASSLRQGIPHF	TGTGCCAGCAGTCTACGACAGGGGATTCCGCACTTC
.	TRBV25-1	.	13	TRBJ2-7	CASRGPVGSEQYF	TGTGCCAGCAGGGGGCCTGTCGGGAGCGAGCAGTACTTC
.	TRBV27	.	19	TRBJ1-6	CASSPERNTMTDYNSPLHF	TGTGCCAGCAGTCCCGAACGAAATACGATGACAGATTATAATTCACCCCTCCACTTT
.	TRBV7-9	TRBD1	18	TRBJ2-7	CASSLSRAPVDRGYEQYF	TGTGCCAGCAGCTTATCGCGGGCACCGGTAGACAGGGGTTACGAGCAGTACTTC
.	TRBV19	TRBD1	16	TRBJ1-2	CASSLRDREDNYGYTF	TGTGCCAGTAGCCTCCGGGACAGGGAGGATAACTATGGCTACACCTTC
.	TRBV12-5	.	13	TRBJ2-5	CASEIGGSGTQYF	TGTGCTAGTGAAATCGGTGGATCAGGGACCCAGTACTTC
.	TRBV15	TRBD2	16	TRBJ2-2	CAISSGRAQGTGELFF	TGTGCCATCTCTAGCGGGAGGGCCCAGGGCACCGGGGAGCTGTTTTTT
.	TRBV11-2	.	13	TRBJ2-1	CASSAQLGGEQFF	TGTGCCAGCAGCGCCCAACTAGGGGGTGAGCAGTTCTTC
.	TRBV7-3	.	14	TRBJ2-3	CASSLSQLTDTQYF	TGTGCCAGCAGCTTAAGTCAGTTGACAGATACGCAGTATTTT
.	TRBV6-1	.	15	TRBJ2-3	CASSEPSFLVSTQYF	TGTGCCAGCAGTGAACCCAGTTTCCTCGTCAGTACGCAGTATTTT
.	TRBV9	TRBD2	15	TRBJ2-7	CASSVGLAGNYEQYF	TGTGCCAGCAGCGTGGGACTAGCGGGGAACTACGAGCAGTACTTC